This T cell receptor (beta chain) was documented in a study of T cells in localized non-small cell lung cancer. The study's findings and limits: Elevated circulating T cell density in blood was associated with longer overall survival. Because only a single region of the tumor was sequenced, heterogeneity remains possible. Appearing in adjacent lung were a median roughly 60 of the top 100 tumor clones. There was higher T cell clonality in uninvolved adjacent lung than in tumor, and it was highest there.

V shed 5 bases and J shed 3 bases, with 17 bases lying between them. Germline V CDR1 and CDR2: SGHNT, YENEEA. There are 15 residues in the CDR3. Method: immunoSEQ multiplex PCR; TCRdb's copy keeps in-frame clones and lacks some. The table lists tens of thousands of clones, approximately 94% of them singletons. As regards this clone: Its antigen is still unknown.

Sequences were derived from peripheral blood, sampled before any cancer treatment. This clonotype was obtained from a woman aged 35 to 69 with stage I lung adenocarcinoma. This chain connects TRBV11-3 to TRBJ2-7; D is ambiguous. CDR3 in amino acids: CASSRKDGKYYEQYF. The CDR3 coding sequence is TGTGCCAGCAGCCGGAAGGACGGAAAATACTACGAGCAGTACTTC.